This is a list of T cell receptor beta chains from one sample in a study of blood T cell repertoires in COVID-19. Sequencing was performed with immunoSEQ multiplex PCR; in TCRdb, only in-frame clones are kept and a portion is missing. Here the sample spans 320,000 or so clones, approximately 81% being singletons. What was sequenced was PBMCs or T cells enriched from blood (not recorded which). These receptors originate from a woman in her 30s who had been exposed to COVID-19. Both conserved end residues are part of each CDR3. D genes are given only for firm matches. The listing skips clone size in some rows; elsewhere it reads once, few, many or a size class.

CASSLWGLARTDTQYF,TGTGCCAGCAGCTTGTGGGGACTCGCCCGCACAGATACGCAGTATTTT,TRBJ2-3,.,.,TRBV5-6
CASSFSGIPEAFF,TGTGCCAGCAGCTTCTCGGGGATCCCTGAAGCTTTCTTT,TRBJ1-1,.,.,TRBV7-9
CASSLRQNPEKLFF,TGTGCCAGCAGCTTAAGACAAAACCCTGAAAAACTGTTTTTT,TRBJ1-4,.,.,TRBV7-9
CASSLGTGVLTYEQYF,TGCGCCAGCAGCTTGGGGACAGGGGTGCTGACCTACGAGCAGTACTTC,TRBJ2-7,once,TRBD1,TRBV5-1
CASSVGQWRAFF,TGTGCCAGTAGTGTCGGACAGTGGAGGGCTTTCTTT,TRBJ1-1,.,.,TRBV19
CASSTTGGNNSPLHF,TGTGCCAGCAGCACGACAGGGGGCAATAATTCACCCCTCCACTTT,TRBJ1-6,few,TRBD1,TRBV7-3
CATSRGGQGRTEAFF,TGTGCCACCAGCAGAGGGGGACAGGGGCGCACTGAAGCTTTCTTT,TRBJ1-1,.,TRBD1,TRBV15
CATSDPGQGASQPQHF,TGTGCCACCAGTGATCCCGGACAGGGGGCAAGTCAGCCCCAGCATTTT,TRBJ1-5,.,TRBD1,TRBV24-1
CGLGTGTGGFNTGELFF,TGTGGCCTCGGGACCGGGACAGGGGGATTTAACACCGGGGAGCTGTTTTTT,TRBJ2-2,.,TRBD1,TRBV30
CASSPLGAGELFF,TGTGCCAGCAGCCCCTTAGGGGCCGGGGAGCTGTTTTTT,TRBJ2-2,.,.,TRBV7-9
CASSPPGVGVSVQYF,TGTGCCAGCAGTCCCCCCGGTGTTGGAGTATCGGTGCAGTACTTC,TRBJ2-7,.,.,TRBV2
CASSLGGSGELFF,TGTGCCAGCAGTTTGGGCGGGAGTGGGGAGCTGTTTTTT,TRBJ2-2,.,TRBD2,TRBV6-2/TRBV6-3
CASSRAGDYGYTF,TGCGCCAGCAGTCGGGCAGGGGACTATGGCTACACCTTC,TRBJ1-2,.,.,TRBV5-1
CASSPGNQAYNEQFF,TGTGCCAGCTCTCCGGGAAATCAGGCCTACAATGAGCAGTTCTTC,TRBJ2-1,.,.,TRBV7-2
CASSSDRQPYEQYF,TGTGCCAGCAGCTCCGACAGGCAACCCTACGAGCAGTACTTC,TRBJ2-7,few,.,TRBV11-3
CASSLISSGRSSYNEQFF,TGTGCCAGCAGTTTAATTTCTAGCGGTCGGAGCTCCTACAATGAGCAGTTCTTC,TRBJ2-1,.,TRBD2,TRBV28
CASSLELGRIRDTQYF,TGTGCCAGCAGCTTAGAACTAGGGAGAATTAGGGATACGCAGTATTTT,TRBJ2-3,.,.,TRBV11-2
CATKTSGGAGSYEQYF,TGTGCCACGAAAACTAGCGGGGGGGCAGGCTCCTACGAGCAGTACTTC,TRBJ2-7,few,TRBD2,TRBV10-3
CASSQGSSGRALYEQYF,TGTGCCAGCAGCCAAGGGTCTAGCGGGAGGGCCCTCTACGAGCAGTACTTC,TRBJ2-7,.,TRBD2,TRBV11-2
CASSEVGDEQFF,TGTGCCAGCAGCGAGGTGGGAGACGAGCAGTTCTTC,TRBJ2-1,few,.,TRBV7-3
CASSLGGSGELFF,TGTGCCAGCAGCTTAGGAGGTAGCGGGGAGCTGTTTTTT,TRBJ2-2,few,.,TRBV7-6
CASSSRTGGGQPQHF,TGTGCCAGCAGCTCGAGGACAGGGGGAGGTCAGCCCCAGCATTTT,TRBJ1-5,.,TRBD1,TRBV2
CASSYNQPQHF,TGTGCCAGCAGCTATAATCAGCCCCAGCATTTT,TRBJ1-5,.,.,TRBV28
CASSDDPGKETQYF,TGTGCCAGCAGTGACGATCCAGGGAAAGAGACCCAGTACTTC,TRBJ2-5,.,.,TRBV6-1
CASSLSPGQGTYGYTF,TGTGCCAGCAGTTTATCCCCGGGACAGGGGACCTATGGCTACACCTTC,TRBJ1-2,.,TRBD1,TRBV28
CAWRGAGNSPLHF,TGTGCCTGGAGGGGGGCAGGTAATTCACCCCTCCACTTT,TRBJ1-6,.,.,TRBV30
CASSLATGAVKTQYF,TGTGCCAGCAGCTTAGCGACTGGGGCCGTGAAGACCCAGTACTTC,TRBJ2-5,.,.,TRBV7-9